One and the same sample provided the 15 T cell receptor beta chains below, sequenced in a study of response to subunit inactivated influenza vaccine (dated by TCRdb to 2016 to 2019). Libraries were made using RT-PCR. Reads for this sample came from an Illumina HiSeq 2500. TCRdb reworked the public reads: Q25 trimming with fastp, MiXCR clone assembly, productive beta chains retained. Each record represents a unique CDR3 protein, reported with the most common genes and DNA among its rows. The table for this sample lists hundreds of thousands of distinct CDR3 sequences; 11% to 15% of them were counted only once. Together, the top ten hold approximately 6.5% of the sample. Material: PBMCs from blood, obtained about 14 days before vaccination. The receptor source for this set is a man aged 50-59 years who received an inactivated influenza vaccine. Donor details come from another sample of the same person, matched by shared clones.

This clonotype was seen a handful of times. This chain links TRBV5-1 with TRBJ1-3, with D possibly being TRBD1 (6 bases). This CDR3 is 15 amino acids long. V lost 6 bases to trimming and J lost 4 bases, with 17 bases between them. Germline lookup yields CDR1 SGHRS and CDR2 YFSETQ. For the CDR3, the DNA is TGCGCCAGCAAGCTGTCAGGGGCGCCAGGAAACACCATATATTTT. Protein: CASKLSGAPGNTIYF.

This clonotype came up a few times. J is TRBJ2-3 and V is TRBV4-2; 12 bases agree with TRBD2. The CDR3 extends over 16 amino acids. Germline V lookup: CDR1 LGHNA, CDR2 YNFKEQ. V was clipped by 0 bases and J by 11 bases; unmatched bases: 9. CDR3 residues: CASSQDASGRVAGQYF. The CDR3 DNA is TGTGCCAGCAGCCAAGATGCTAGCGGGAGGGTGGCGGGGCAGTATTTT.

This clonotype was recorded at least ten times. The chain uses TRBV7-9 and TRBJ2-3, with D maybe TRBD1 (5 bases). V shed 8 bases and J shed 0 bases, with 18 bases lying between them. Germline CDR1 is SEHNR and CDR2 is FQNEAQ (reference sequence). This CDR3 is built from 16 residues. The CDR3, as DNA: TGTGCCAGCGGTGGGAAGGGGCCAACTAGCACAGATACGCAGTATTTT. It codes for CASGGKGPTSTDTQYF.

The chain couples TRBV7-2 to TRBJ2-7; perhaps TRBD1 as D (5 bases). Germline V gene lookup returns CDR1 SGHTA and CDR2 FQGNSA. Trimming removed 1 base from V and 6 bases from J, with 10 bases in between. There are 13 residues in the CDR3. The CDR3 nucleotides read TGTGCCAGCAGCTTAGTAGGGGTGGGCGAGCAGTACTTC. The encoded protein is CASSLVGVGEQYF.

The gene calls are TRBV5-1 and TRBJ2-5; D perhaps matches TRBD2 (5 bases). The V end was cut by 7 bases, the J end by 2 bases, with 15 bases between. This CDR3 is 14 amino acids long. Looked up from germline, CDR1 is SGHRS and CDR2 is YFSETQ. This CDR3 is CASAHPGIQETQYF. The CDR3 region has the DNA TGCGCCAGCGCCCATCCGGGGATTCAAGAGACCCAGTACTTC.

The chain links TRBV7-6 to TRBJ2-1, with 12 bases aligning to TRBD2. The germline V gene has CDR1 SGHVS and CDR2 FNYEAQ. The CDR3 length is 18 residues. The trim removed 8 bases at V and 8 bases at J, leaving 19 bases unmatched. The CDR3 loop reads CASASGGGLAGIVDEQFF. As DNA, the CDR3 is TGTGCCAGCGCGTCGGGAGGTGGACTAGCGGGAATTGTCGATGAGCAGTTCTTC.

Here the CDR3 DNA reads TGTGCCAGCAGTTACTCGAGGGGACAGGGTAACGAGCAGTACTTC. Translation gives CASSYSRGQGNEQYF. The V and J genes are TRBV6-5 and TRBJ2-7; 9 bases map to TRBD1. Germline loops: CDR1 MNHEY, CDR2 SVGAGI. The J segment lost 5 bases and the V segment lost 0 bases, leaving 5 bases of the junction unmatched. There are 15 residues in the CDR3.

This clonotype has a handful of counts. V gene TRBV29-1 combines with J gene TRBJ2-3; 8 nucleotides align to TRBD1. The CDR3 has 15 amino acids. V shed 4 bases, J shed 1 base, and the junction held 7 bases outside the gene matches. Germline V lookup: CDR1 SQVTM, CDR2 ANQGSEA. DNA for the CDR3: TGCAGCGTTGGGATCTCGGGACAGGGCACAGATACGCAGTATTTT. This sequence encodes CSVGISGQGTDTQYF.

V and J are TRBV5-1 and TRBJ2-5; D possibly corresponds to TRBD2 (6 bases). Germline V gene lookup returns CDR1 SGHRS and CDR2 YFSETQ. CDR3 length: 16 amino acids. V was pared by 3 bases and J by 0 bases, with 15 bases between. CDR3 amino acids: CASSWNPGLNQETQYF. The CDR3 DNA is TGCGCCAGCAGCTGGAATCCGGGACTGAACCAAGAGACCCAGTACTTC.

The sample holds a few counts of this clonotype. This chain uses TRBV10-3 with TRBJ1-6; D unclear. CDR1 is ENHRY and CDR2 is SYGVKD in the germline V gene. This CDR3 is built from 17 residues. With 0 bases removed from V and 5 bases from J, the gap between germline ends came to 14 bases. This CDR3 is CAISESGRTLNNSPLHF. CDR3 coding DNA: TGTGCCATCAGTGAGTCCGGACGGACCCTTAATAATTCACCCCTCCACTTT.

Ten or more counts support this clonotype. This chain connects TRBV20-1 to TRBJ2-5, with D perhaps matching TRBD1 or TRBD2 (6 bases each). CDR3 size: 14 residues. Germline values: CDR1 DFQATT, CDR2 SNEGSKA (reference sequence). V was trimmed by 7 bases and J by 3 bases, leaving 18 bases between them. The CDR3 sequence: CSVLSEEGEETQYF. CDR3 nucleotide sequence: TGCAGTGTTCTCTCGGAGGAGGGGGAAGAGACCCAGTACTTC.

The sample holds many counts of this clonotype. The V call is TRBV20-1, the J call TRBJ1-2, with 7 nucleotides matching TRBD1. CDR1 is DFQATT, CDR2 SNEGSKA, per germline (reference sequence). This CDR3 comprises 14 residues. The junction had 9 bases not matched to a gene; V was cut back by 1 base and J by 7 bases. CDR3: CSARATGTVGGYTF. CDR3 bases: TGCAGTGCTAGAGCCACAGGGACAGTCGGTGGCTACACCTTC.

This rearrangement joins TRBV14 to TRBJ1-1; D ambiguous. Deletions cut 1 base from V and 4 bases from J, with 7 bases between. The CDR3 runs to 13 residues. CDR1 is SGHDN and CDR2 is FVKESK in the germline V gene. The CDR3 DNA is TGTGCCAGCAGCCAAGTTGGTGTCACTGAAGCTTTCTTT. Amino acids: CASSQVGVTEAFF.

This clonotype was observed a few times. The J gene is TRBJ2-5, the V gene TRBV5-1; tentative D call: TRBD1 (5 bases). This CDR3 has 15 residues. Germline V gene sequence: CDR1 SGHRS, CDR2 YFSETQ. The V end lost 0 bases, the J end lost 8 bases, and 17 bases lay between the germline ends. This CDR3 reads CASSLEGQVKYTQYF. DNA of the CDR3: TGCGCCAGCAGCTTGGAGGGGCAAGTGAAATATACCCAGTACTTC.

This clonotype has only a few counts. The chain is built from TRBV28 and TRBJ2-7, with D uncertain. The germline V and J ends were trimmed by 5 bases and 2 bases, with 13 bases remaining between them. The CDR3 sequence is 14 residues long. Germline-derived CDR1 and CDR2 are MDHEN and SYDVKM. The CDR3 bases are TGTGCCAGCAGTAATGATTTGGGAACCTACGAGCAGTACTTC. Protein: CASSNDLGTYEQYF.